This T cell receptor beta chain was observed in a study of blood T cells in healthy people across ages. Across the study: Per two T cells, about one barcoded beta molecule was captured through template switching.

Samples had at least 6.5 million PBMCs isolated from them. A second PCR, run for about 6 to 12 cycles, used a sample-barcoded 5' primer plus a J-beta primer mix. Any given sample supplied a minimum of 3 million CDR3-containing paired-end reads. MiXCR was run by TCRdb on the 5' RACE reads, yielding one entry per CDR3 protein. Among about 970,000 distinct CDR3 sequences, around 54% were seen once, and the ten largest hold 20% to 25%. This clonotype has just a few counts. This CDR3 region has 13 residues. CDR1 and CDR2 from the germline V gene are DFQATT and SNEGSKA (reference sequence). V was clipped by 4 bases and J by 10 bases; unmatched bases: 5.

Sequenced material: blood. The TCR was taken from an older woman in good health. The gene calls are TRBV20-1 and TRBJ1-6, with 9 bases identical to TRBD1. The CDR3 DNA follows: TGCAGTGCTATCCGGGACAGGGACTCACCCCTCCACTTT. It codes for CSAIRDRDSPLHF.